Included here is one T cell receptor beta chain sequence, with context. Its antigen is not known. Genomic DNA served as the source from which two-round multiplex PCR generated TCR beta CDR3 amplicons. Initially, in first-round PCR, primers specific to each TRBV and TRBJ gene were used. Universal primers were used in the second PCR round. TCRdb reprocessed the multiplex PCR reads via MiXCR and lists one record per CDR3 protein. The data contain some 27,000 distinct CDR3 sequences, more than 25% of them singletons. The data are from a study of prognosis after radiotherapy for stage I lung cancer. Looked up from germline, CDR1 is SEHNR and CDR2 is FQNEAQ (reference sequence). This CDR3 is 15 amino acids long. The germline V and J ends were trimmed by 2 bases and 5 bases, with 13 bases remaining between them. Study-level findings and limits: Stereotactic body radiation therapy was followed by fewer unique TCR clones, median around 9,500 versus 6,500.

The receptor was derived from a donor over 45 with non-small cell lung cancer. Sequencing was performed on PBMCs, taken before or after stereotactic body radiation therapy (not recorded which). This chain uses TRBV7-9 with TRBJ2-1; D might be TRBD1 (5 bases). CDR3 DNA: TGTGCCAGCAGCTTAATCCCTGGGGCGAACAATGAGCAGTTCTTC. It specifies CASSLIPGANNEQFF.